One T cell receptor (beta chain) is described in this entry. This sample is part of a study of T cells in Graves' hyperthyroidism and ophthalmopathy. The TCR beta CDR3 regions underwent amplification using RNA transcripts as the source. Primed by the HTBI set, a first-round RT-PCR was run on the TCR CDR3. Via MiXCR, TCRdb re-called the multiplex PCR reads, giving one row per CDR3 protein. The repertoire holds 550,000 to 650,000 distinct CDR3 sequences, 14% seen once, with around 14% in the top ten. CDR1 is DFQATT, CDR2 SNEGSKA, per germline (reference sequence). The length of the CDR3 is 14 residues. V was shortened by 3 bases and J by 2 bases, with 11 bases between the two germline ends.

This TCR was recovered from a woman aged 35 to 49 with Graves' hyperthyroidism. Source material: blood. The V call is TRBV20-1, the J call TRBJ2-1; the D gene is possibly TRBD2 (5 bases). This chain's CDR3 is CSARVGSPYNEQFF. CDR3 sequence (DNA): TGCAGTGCTAGGGTTGGGAGCCCCTACAATGAGCAGTTCTTC.